A selection of T cell receptor beta chains follows, all from one sample in a study of PD-L1 blockade in urothelial cancer. Clones were sequenced by immunoSEQ multiplex PCR, and TCRdb holds only the in-frame ones, with some missing. The sample comprises about 49,000 clones, 79% of which are singletons, and more than 9% rests with the top ten. The source material was PBMCs, sampled around atezolizumab (anti-PD-L1) treatment. The receptors here all came from a man in his sixties or seventies with urothelial cancer. Each CDR3 is given with its conserved first and last residue. A D gene is named only where the DNA matches it firmly. Clone size is given for some rows only: seen once, a few or many times, or a class if the clone is expanded.

>TRBJ1-4|TRBD1|TRBV18|-
CASSPDRETNEKLFF
TGTGCCAGCTCACCGGACAGGGAGACTAATGAAAAACTGTTTTTT
>TRBJ1-1|-|TRBV27|-
CASRPLAPIGTEAFF
TGTGCCAGCCGACCCCTAGCACCTATCGGCACTGAAGCTTTCTTT
>TRBJ2-7|TRBD2|TRBV6-5|-
CASKNPGGGGEQYF
TGTGCCAGCAAAAATCCGGGGGGTGGTGGCGAGCAGTACTTC
>TRBJ2-3|TRBD1|TRBV5-1|-
CASSSRTGQWADTQYF
TGCGCCAGCAGCTCCCGGACAGGGCAATGGGCAGATACGCAGTATTTT
>TRBJ1-5|TRBD1|TRBV28|-
CASQGGNQPQHF
TGTGCCAGTCAGGGGGGCAATCAGCCCCAGCATTTT
>TRBJ2-7|TRBD1|TRBV6-5|-
CASSGDRTVSAQYF
TGTGCCAGCAGTGGGGACAGAACGGTTAGTGCGCAGTACTTC
>TRBJ2-3|TRBD1|TRBV19|-
CASSADRESGDTQYF
TGTGCCAGTAGTGCGGACAGGGAGAGTGGAGATACGCAGTATTTT
>TRBJ2-1|-|TRBV5-4|few
CASSLDLASSYNEQFF
TGTGCCAGCAGCTTGGATCTAGCAAGCTCCTACAATGAGCAGTTCTTC
>TRBJ1-4|TRBD1|TRBV2|-
CASSGEDRGPEKLFF
TGTGCCAGCAGTGGTGAAGACAGGGGGCCCGAAAAACTGTTTTTT
>TRBJ1-1|-|TRBV7-8|-
CASSLGARTEAFF
TGTGCCAGCAGCTTAGGGGCAAGGACTGAAGCTTTCTTT
>TRBJ1-4|TRBD1|TRBV9|-
CASSVTGTGYEKLFF
TGTGCCAGCAGCGTAACAGGGACAGGGTATGAAAAACTGTTTTTT
>TRBJ2-3|-|TRBV7-2|-
CASSFGGVTDTQYF
TGTGCCAGCAGCTTCGGAGGGGTAACAGATACGCAGTATTTT
>TRBJ1-2|-|TRBV6-1|-
CASSEAGSGDSDGYTF
TGTGCCAGCAGTGAAGCTGGATCGGGGGATTCGGACGGCTACACCTTC
>TRBJ2-5|-|TRBV11-2|-
CASSLGGLHGETQYF
TGTGCCAGCAGCTTAGGGGGACTTCATGGAGAGACCCAGTACTTC
>TRBJ2-6|-|TRBV15|-
CATSREYVQAFSGANVLTF
TGTGCCACCAGCAGAGAGTATGTTCAGGCTTTCTCTGGGGCCAACGTCCTGACTTTC